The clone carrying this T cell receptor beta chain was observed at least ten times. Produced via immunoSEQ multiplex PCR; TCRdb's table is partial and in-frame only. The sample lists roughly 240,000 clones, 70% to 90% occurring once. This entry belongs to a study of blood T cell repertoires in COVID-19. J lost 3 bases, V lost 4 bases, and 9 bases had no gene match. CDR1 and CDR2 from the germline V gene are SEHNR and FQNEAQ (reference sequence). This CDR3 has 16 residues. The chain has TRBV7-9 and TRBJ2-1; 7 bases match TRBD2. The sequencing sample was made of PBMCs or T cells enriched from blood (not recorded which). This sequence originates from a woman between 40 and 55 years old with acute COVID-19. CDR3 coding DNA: TGTGCCAGCAGCTCGTCTAGCGGAGAAAGCTACAATGAGCAGTTCTTC. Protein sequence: CASSSSSGESYNEQFF.